Listed below are T cell receptor beta chains from one sample, sequenced in a study of blood T cells in healthy people across ages. TCRdb itself ran the 5' RACE reads through MiXCR, one entry per CDR3 protein. This sample has more than 500,000 distinct CDR3 sequences, with about 29% found just once. The same specimen was also included in a second study, on T cells of mothers and their children.

Sequencing used blood. The receptors originated from a boy between 2 and 15 years old in good health. The CDR3 runs from the conserved cysteine through the conserved F or W. A D gene is named only where the DNA matches it firmly. Clone size is not always given. Where it is, it says once, few, many or a class for expanded clones.

CAWSMRHGELFF | TGTGCCTGGAGTATGCGACACGGGGAGCTGTTTTTT | - | TRBJ2-2 | TRBV30 | -
CSASTGTGGGNTIYF | TGCAGTGCTAGTACCGGGACAGGGGGAGGAAACACCATATATTTT | TRBD1 | TRBJ1-3 | TRBV20-1 | -
CASSQDLLARRRSNEQFF | TGCGCCAGCAGCCAAGATCTCCTAGCTCGTCGGCGATCCAATGAGCAGTTCTTC | - | TRBJ2-1 | TRBV4-1 | -
CASAGTASYEQYF | TGCGCCAGCGCCGGGACAGCCTCCTACGAGCAGTACTTC | TRBD1 | TRBJ2-7 | TRBV5-1 | -
CASSLAVGSYEQYF | TGTGCCAGCAGCCTAGCCGTGGGCTCCTACGAGCAGTACTTC | - | TRBJ2-7 | TRBV7-9 | few
CASSSEREGWGEQFF | TGTGCCAGCAGTTCAGAGCGGGAGGGCTGGGGTGAGCAGTTCTTC | TRBD2 | TRBJ2-1 | TRBV12-3/TRBV12-4 | few
CASSYGYQETQYF | TGTGCCAGCAGTTATGGCTACCAAGAGACCCAGTACTTC | - | TRBJ2-5 | TRBV6-2/TRBV6-3 | few
CASSLYAGGPEEQYF | TGTGCCAGCAGTTTATACGCGGGAGGGCCGGAAGAGCAGTACTTC | TRBD2 | TRBJ2-7 | TRBV28 | -
CASSTDSPLEKLFF | TGCGCCAGCAGCACGGACAGCCCTCTCGAAAAACTGTTTTTT | - | TRBJ1-4 | TRBV5-1 | -
CSARPSTSAHQETQYF | TGCAGTGCCCGCCCCTCGACTAGCGCGCACCAAGAGACCCAGTACTTC | TRBD2 | TRBJ2-5 | TRBV20-1 | few
CASSQSEGWGYTF | TGTGCCAGCAGCCAAAGTGAGGGGTGGGGCTACACCTTC | - | TRBJ1-2 | TRBV3-1 | -
CASSHSGSEQYF | TGTGCCAGCAGCCACTCGGGGTCCGAGCAGTACTTC | - | TRBJ2-7 | TRBV3-1 | -
CSAEGSYAEAFF | TGCAGCGCCGAGGGAAGCTACGCTGAAGCTTTCTTT | - | TRBJ1-1 | TRBV29-1 | few
CASSEARVAAANYGYTF | TGTGCCAGCAGTGAAGCGCGGGTAGCAGCGGCTAACTATGGCTACACCTTC | - | TRBJ1-2 | TRBV2 | few
CASGLPSTGTGDGYTF | TGTGCTAGTGGTTTGCCGTCTACCGGGACAGGGGATGGCTACACCTTC | TRBD1 | TRBJ1-2 | TRBV12-5 | -
CASSPQPYQGVGGYTF | TGTGCCAGCAGCCCTCAGCCTTACCAGGGGGTAGGGGGCTACACTTTC | TRBD1 | TRBJ1-2 | TRBV7-6 | few
CAIRSGQGTDTQYF | TGTGCCATCAGAAGCGGACAGGGTACAGATACGCAGTATTTT | TRBD1 | TRBJ2-3 | TRBV10-3 | few
CASSVGTGDARVELFF | TGTGCCAGCAGCGTAGGGACAGGGGACGCGAGAGTGGAACTGTTTTTT | TRBD1 | TRBJ1-4 | TRBV9 | -
CASSPRRGEAFF | TGTGCCAGCAGCCCTCGACGGGGTGAAGCTTTCTTT | - | TRBJ1-1 | TRBV7-9 | -
CASSYGSGGTYGYTF | TGTGCCAGCAGTTACGGCTCCGGGGGGACATATGGCTACACCTTC | - | TRBJ1-2 | TRBV6-6 | -
CAISESGYLTKNIQYF | TGTGCCATCAGTGAGTCTGGCTACCTTACCAAAAACATTCAGTACTTC | - | TRBJ2-4 | TRBV10-3 | -
CASSLLQGGSSYEQYF | TGCGCCAGCAGCCTTTTACAGGGGGGGAGCTCCTACGAGCAGTACTTC | - | TRBJ2-7 | TRBV4-1 | many
CASNVGQGAYEQYF | TGTGCCAGCAACGTGGGACAGGGAGCCTACGAGCAGTACTTC | TRBD1 | TRBJ2-7 | TRBV14 | -
CASSPYLLAGEQFF | TGTGCCAGCAGCCCCTATTTGTTAGCTGGTGAACAGTTCTTC | - | TRBJ2-1 | TRBV14 | -
CASSQGLAGFGETQYF | TGTGCCAGCTCTCAGGGACTAGCGGGGTTTGGGGAGACCCAGTACTTC | TRBD2 | TRBJ2-5 | TRBV25-1 | -
CSARDGRRPNTGELFF | TGCAGTGCTAGAGATGGGCGGAGACCCAACACCGGGGAGCTGTTCTTT | - | TRBJ2-2 | TRBV20-1 | few
CASTPLHDQETQYF | TGTGCCAGCACCCCCTTACACGACCAAGAGACCCAGTACTTC | - | TRBJ2-5 | TRBV7-9 | -
CASRNLPGRNQETQYF | TGTGCCAGCAGAAACCTACCGGGACGGAACCAAGAGACCCAGTACTTC | - | TRBJ2-5 | TRBV27 | few
CSVLTGDATGELFF | TGCAGCGTTCTGACGGGAGACGCCACCGGGGAGCTGTTTTTT | - | TRBJ2-2 | TRBV29-1 | -
CASSLVGLEIREQYF | TGTGCCAGCAGCTTAGTTGGACTAGAAATTAGAGAGCAGTACTTC | TRBD2 | TRBJ2-5 | TRBV7-9 | few
CAISGRTEAFF | TGTGCCATCAGTGGACGGACTGAAGCTTTCTTT | - | TRBJ1-1 | TRBV10-3 | -
CASSPGGWASSYNEQFF | TGCGCCAGCAGCCCGGGGGGGTGGGCGAGCTCCTACAATGAGCAGTTCTTC | TRBD2 | TRBJ2-1 | TRBV5-1 | -
CASERGGLAGDEQFF | TGTGCCAGCGAGAGGGGGGGCCTAGCGGGAGATGAGCAGTTCTTC | TRBD2 | TRBJ2-1 | TRBV6-2/TRBV6-3 | -
CASSRTSGPYEQYF | TGTGCCAGCAGCCGGACTAGCGGTCCCTACGAGCAGTACTTC | TRBD2 | TRBJ2-7 | TRBV7-2 | many
CASSLGLRGQEQYF | TGTGCCAGCAGCTTAGGCCTTAGGGGCCAAGAGCAGTACTTC | - | TRBJ2-7 | TRBV13 | -
CASSQEGRESWETQYF | TGCGCCAGCAGCCAAGAGGGCCGGGAGAGCTGGGAGACCCAGTACTTC | - | TRBJ2-5 | TRBV4-3 | few
CASSPSRTYGGIGYTF | TGTGCCAGCAGCCCGAGCAGGACCTACGGCGGGATAGGCTACACCTTC | - | TRBJ1-2 | TRBV14 | -
CASRQTRDTQYF | TGTGCCAGCAGGCAGACCAGGGATACGCAGTATTTT | - | TRBJ2-3 | TRBV28 | -
CASTPVVRRNRLSIAKNIQYF | TGTGCCAGCACTCCGGTCGTGCGGAGAAATAGACTTTCGATAGCCAAAAACATTCAGTACTTC | - | TRBJ2-4 | TRBV6-1 | -
CASSLDREDYEQYF | TGTGCCAGCAGCTTAGACCGGGAGGACTACGAGCAGTACTTC | TRBD2 | TRBJ2-7 | TRBV11-1 | -
CASSLGGTRIGDTF | TGTGCCAGCAGTTTAGGAGGGACACGGATCGGGGACACCTTC | - | TRBJ1-2 | TRBV12-3/TRBV12-4 | -
CSAPSTSGSGAQFF | TGCAGTGCTCCGTCGACTAGCGGGAGCGGGGCGCAGTTCTTC | TRBD2 | TRBJ2-1 | TRBV20-1 | many
CASSQGGQGVPDTQYF | TGTGCCAGCAGTCAAGGGGGACAGGGAGTCCCAGATACGCAGTATTTT | TRBD1 | TRBJ2-3 | TRBV6-1 | -
CASSLDYYTEAFF | TGCGCCAGCAGCTTGGATTATTACACTGAAGCTTTCTTT | - | TRBJ1-1 | TRBV5-1 | few
CASNIEGETEAFF | TGTGCCAGCAATATTGAGGGGGAAACAGAAGCTTTCTTT | - | TRBJ1-1 | TRBV2 | few
CASSVGQTTDTQYF | TGTGCCAGCAGCGTCGGACAGACCACAGATACGCAGTATTTT | - | TRBJ2-3 | TRBV7-9 | -
CASSFLRTGRDSEAFF | TGTGCCAGCAGTTTCCTTCGCACTGGAAGGGATTCTGAAGCTTTCTTT | - | TRBJ1-1 | TRBV12-3/TRBV12-4 | -